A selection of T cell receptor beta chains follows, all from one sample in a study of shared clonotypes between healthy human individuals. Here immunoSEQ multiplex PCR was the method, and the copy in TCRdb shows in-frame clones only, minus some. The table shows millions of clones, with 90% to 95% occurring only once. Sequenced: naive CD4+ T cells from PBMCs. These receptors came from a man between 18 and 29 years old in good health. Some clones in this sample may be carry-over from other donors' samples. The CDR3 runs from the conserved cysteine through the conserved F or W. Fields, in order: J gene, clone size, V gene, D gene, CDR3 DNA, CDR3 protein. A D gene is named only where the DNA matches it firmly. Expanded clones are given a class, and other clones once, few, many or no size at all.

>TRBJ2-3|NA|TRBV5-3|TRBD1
TGTGCCAGAAGCTTGGGGACAGGGTTTTCTCGCACAGATACGCAGTATTTT
CARSLGTGFSRTDTQYF
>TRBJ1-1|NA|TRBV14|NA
TGTGCCAGCAGCCAAGCGGTTGGGGTCACTGAAGCTTTCTTT
CASSQAVGVTEAFF
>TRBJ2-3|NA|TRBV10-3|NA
TGTGCCATCAGTGTATCGGGGAGTGAAGATACGCAGTATTTT
CAISVSGSEDTQYF
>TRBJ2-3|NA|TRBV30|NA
TGTGCCTGGAGTTACACGGGGAGCAAAACAGATACGCAGTATTTT
CAWSYTGSKTDTQYF
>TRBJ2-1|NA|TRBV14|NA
TGTGCCAGCAGCCAAGGACCCCCGAGGAATGAGCAGTTCTTC
CASSQGPPRNEQFF
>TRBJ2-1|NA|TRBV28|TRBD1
TGTGCCAGCAGTGACAGGGGGCGCGGTCCGTTCTTC
CASSDRGRGPFF
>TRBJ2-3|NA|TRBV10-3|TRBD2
TGTGCCATCCAGCAGCTCCTAGCGGGAGTCTGGGGTACGCAGTATTTT
CAIQQLLAGVWGTQYF
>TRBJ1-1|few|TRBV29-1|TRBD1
TGCAGCGCGCGACAGGGGGCGAACACTGAAGCTTTCTTT
CSARQGANTEAFF
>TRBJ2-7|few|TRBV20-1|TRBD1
TGCAGTGCTGGGGACAGCTACGAGCAGTACTTC
CSAGDSYEQYF
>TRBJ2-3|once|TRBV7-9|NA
TGTGCCAGCGCTTCGGGGGATACGCAGTATTTT
CASASGDTQYF
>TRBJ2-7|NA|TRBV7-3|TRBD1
TGTGCCAGCAGCTCGACAGGGGGATACGAGCAGTACTTC
CASSSTGGYEQYF
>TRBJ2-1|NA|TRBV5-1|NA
TGCGCCAGCAGCTTGGAATCGGGGGGCATTGTTAATGAGCAGTTCTTC
CASSLESGGIVNEQFF
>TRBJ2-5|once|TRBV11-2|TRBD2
TGTGCCACCAGGACTAGCGGGAGGAAAGAGACCCAGTACTTC
CATRTSGRKETQYF
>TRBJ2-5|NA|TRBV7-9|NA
TGTGCCAGCAGCTTATCTGAGACCCAGTACTTC
CASSLSETQYF
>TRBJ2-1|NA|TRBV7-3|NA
TGTGCCAGCAGCTCCCTCGGGACAACCTACAATGAGCAGTTCTTC
CASSSLGTTYNEQFF
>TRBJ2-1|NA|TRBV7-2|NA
TGTGCCAGCAGCGAAGGGGCTAGCAGGCATTGGTACAATGAGCAGTTCTTC
CASSEGASRHWYNEQFF
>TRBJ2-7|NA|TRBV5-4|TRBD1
TGTGCCAGCAGAGACGGGACAGCCTCCTACGAGCAGTACTTC
CASRDGTASYEQYF
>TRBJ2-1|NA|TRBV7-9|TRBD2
TGTGCCAGCAGCGGTTTGATCGGACTAGCCTACAATGAGCAGTTCTTC
CASSGLIGLAYNEQFF